This TCR beta chain was identified during a study of cytomegalovirus exposure and HLA in healthy donors. Overall study findings and caveats: An observed cluster of highly shared sequence variants was recorded as a likely sequencing artifact. Rates of TCR association differed by HLA locus in a later analysis, with DRB1 highest and HLA-C lowest.

Use of 60 Vbeta and 13 Jbeta primers characterized the PCR. As originally analysed: Approximately 10 million shared chains were among approximately 87 million unique TCR beta chains counted in a later analysis. Assay used: immunoSEQ multiplex PCR; TCRdb lists only in-frame clones, some missing. V, J and clone size were drawn from that table, and D and trimming were deduced from the DNA. The sample consists of about 90,000 clones, more than 80% of them appearing once. This clone was observed a single time. The antigen remains undetermined. This TCR was sampled from a young man in good health and CMV-seronegative. What was sequenced was PBMCs.

The CDR3 sequence: CASWGSGRGGNEQFF. The DNA for the CDR3 is TGTGCCAGCTGGGGGAGCGGGAGGGGGGGCAATGAGCAGTTCTTC. The chain couples TRBV7-9 to TRBJ2-1, with TRBD2 matching 10 bases. This CDR3 spans 15 amino acids. Germline V CDR1 and CDR2: SEHNR, FQNEAQ (reference sequence). Trimming took 8 bases from V and 6 from J; bases not matched to a gene: 10.